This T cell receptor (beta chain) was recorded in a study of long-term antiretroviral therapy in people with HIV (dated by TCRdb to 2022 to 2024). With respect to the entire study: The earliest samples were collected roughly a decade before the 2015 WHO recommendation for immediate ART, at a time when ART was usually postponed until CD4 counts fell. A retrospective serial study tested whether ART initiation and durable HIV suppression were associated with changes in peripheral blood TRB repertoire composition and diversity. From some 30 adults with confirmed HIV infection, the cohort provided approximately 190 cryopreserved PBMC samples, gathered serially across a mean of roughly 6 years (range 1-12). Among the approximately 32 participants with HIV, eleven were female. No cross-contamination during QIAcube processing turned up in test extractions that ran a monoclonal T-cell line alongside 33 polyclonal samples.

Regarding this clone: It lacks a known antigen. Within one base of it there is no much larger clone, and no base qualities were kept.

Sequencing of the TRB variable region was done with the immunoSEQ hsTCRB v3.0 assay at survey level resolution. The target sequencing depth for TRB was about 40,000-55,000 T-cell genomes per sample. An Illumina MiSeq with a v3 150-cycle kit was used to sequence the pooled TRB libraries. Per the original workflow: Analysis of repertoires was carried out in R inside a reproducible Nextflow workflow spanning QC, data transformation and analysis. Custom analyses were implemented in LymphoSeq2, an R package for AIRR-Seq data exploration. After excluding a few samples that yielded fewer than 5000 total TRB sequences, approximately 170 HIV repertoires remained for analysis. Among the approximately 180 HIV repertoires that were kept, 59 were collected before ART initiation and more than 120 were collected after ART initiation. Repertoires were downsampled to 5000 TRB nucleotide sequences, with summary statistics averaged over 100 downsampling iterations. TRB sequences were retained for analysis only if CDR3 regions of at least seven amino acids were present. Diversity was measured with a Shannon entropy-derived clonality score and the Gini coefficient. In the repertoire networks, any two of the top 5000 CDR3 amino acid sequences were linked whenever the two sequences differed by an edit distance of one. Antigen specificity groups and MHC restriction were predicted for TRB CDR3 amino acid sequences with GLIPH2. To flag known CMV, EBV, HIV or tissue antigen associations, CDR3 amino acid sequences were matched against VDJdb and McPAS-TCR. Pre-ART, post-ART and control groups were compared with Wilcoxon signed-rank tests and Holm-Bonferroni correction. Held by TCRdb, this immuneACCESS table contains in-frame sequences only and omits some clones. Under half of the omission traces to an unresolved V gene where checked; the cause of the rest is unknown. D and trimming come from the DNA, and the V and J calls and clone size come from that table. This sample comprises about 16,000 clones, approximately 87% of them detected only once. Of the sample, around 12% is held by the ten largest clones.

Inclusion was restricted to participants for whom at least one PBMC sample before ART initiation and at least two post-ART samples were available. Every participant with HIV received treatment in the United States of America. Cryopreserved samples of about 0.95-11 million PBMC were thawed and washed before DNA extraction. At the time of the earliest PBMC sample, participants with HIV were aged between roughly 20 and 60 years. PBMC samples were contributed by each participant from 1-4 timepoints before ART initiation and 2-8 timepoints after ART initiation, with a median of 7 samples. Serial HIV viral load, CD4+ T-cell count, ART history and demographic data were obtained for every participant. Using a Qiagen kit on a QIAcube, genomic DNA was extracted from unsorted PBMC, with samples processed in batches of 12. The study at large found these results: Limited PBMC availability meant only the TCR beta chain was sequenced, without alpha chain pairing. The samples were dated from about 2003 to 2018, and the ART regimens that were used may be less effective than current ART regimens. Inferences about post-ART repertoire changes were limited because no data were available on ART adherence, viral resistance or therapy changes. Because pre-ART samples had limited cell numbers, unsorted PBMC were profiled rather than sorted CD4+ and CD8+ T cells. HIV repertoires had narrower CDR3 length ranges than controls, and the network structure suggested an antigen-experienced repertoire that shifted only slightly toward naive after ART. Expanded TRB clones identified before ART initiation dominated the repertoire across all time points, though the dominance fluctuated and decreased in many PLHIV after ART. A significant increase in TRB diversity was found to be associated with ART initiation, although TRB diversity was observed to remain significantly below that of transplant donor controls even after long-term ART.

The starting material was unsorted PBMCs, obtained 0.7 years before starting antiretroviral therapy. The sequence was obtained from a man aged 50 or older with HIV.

This receptor carries the CDR3 CASSVVGGNEKLFF. The DNA sequence follows: TGTGCCAGCAGCGTAGTAGGGGGTAATGAAAAACTGTTTTTT. The chain is made from TRBV9 and TRBJ1-4, with TRBD1 tentatively as D gene (6 bases match). The CDR3 contains 14 residues, cysteine and phenylalanine counted. Only the CDR3 region is kept as DNA, spanning 42 bases read in frame from base 1. The germline V gene gives CDR1 as SGDLS and CDR2 as YYNGEE. At the junction V is shortened by 0 bases and J by 4 bases, with 7 bases in between. When the CDR3 is completed using the reference TRBV9 and TRBJ1-4 genes on either side, the full variable domain is DSGVTQTPKHLITATGQRVTLRCSPRSGDLSVYWYQQSLDQGLQFLIQYYNGEERAKGNILERFSAQQFPDLHSELNLSSLELGDSALYFCASSVVGGNEKLFFGSGTQLSVL.